Below, 26 T cell receptor beta chains from the same sample are listed, as sequenced in a study of T-cell memory formation after mild COVID-19. Each CDR3 protein gets one entry after TCRdb re-called the 5' RACE reads with MiXCR. The profile covers approximately 500,000 distinct CDR3 sequences, with 20% to 30% appearing a single time and roughly an eighth taken by the ten largest. Sequencing was performed on PBMCs or a T cell subset sorted from them (not recorded which). These receptors came from an adult woman who had mild COVID-19 (a few samples of this study predate the infection). Cell type and time point are not known.

The V call is TRBV2, the J call TRBJ1-1; D is unclear. This CDR3 spans 11 amino acids. Germline CDR1 SNHLY, CDR2 FYNNEI. Between the trimmed V and J ends, which lost 2 bases and 10 bases, there was a span of 8 bases. The CDR3 is CASSEQSGAFF. In DNA, the CDR3 is TGTGCCAGCAGTGAACAGTCTGGAGCTTTCTTT. The full variable domain, completed using reference TRBV2 and TRBJ1-1, is EPEVTQTPSHQVTQMGQEVILRCVPISNHLYFYWYRQILGQKVEFLVSFYNNEISEKSEIFDDQFSVERPDGSNFTLKIRSTKLEDSAMYFCASSEQSGAFFGQGTRLTVV.

This clonotype showed up just a few times. The rearrangement joins TRBV19 to TRBJ1-1; no clear D gene. The CDR3 totals 13 residues. In germline, CDR1 is LNHDA, CDR2 SQIVND (reference sequence). V lost 1 base, J lost 5 bases, and 8 bases lay in between. CDR3: CASSIVATTEAFF. CDR3 coding DNA: TGTGCCAGTAGTATAGTGGCTACAACTGAAGCTTTCTTT.

This clonotype was counted only a few times. The V call is TRBV25-1, the J call TRBJ2-3; TRBD1 agrees at 8 bases. The germline CDR1 and CDR2 sequences are MGHDK and SYGVNS. V lost 3 bases and J lost 4; bases outside the gene matches: 9. This CDR3 comprises 16 residues. The CDR3 region has the DNA TGTGCCAGCAGTGACCCTGGGACAGGCCAGTCAGATACGCAGTATTTT. Its protein is CASSDPGTGQSDTQYF.

The chain has TRBV20-1 and TRBJ1-1; TRBD1 might be the D (6 bases). This CDR3 contains 14 residues. Trimming removed 3 bases at V and 2 bases at J, with 13 bases between. Germline-derived CDR1 and CDR2 are DFQATT and SNEGSKA (reference sequence). The CDR3 reads CSARIGRGNTEAFF. The CDR3 DNA sequence: TGCAGTGCTAGGATCGGCAGGGGTAACACTGAAGCTTTCTTT.

The gene calls are TRBV7-2 and TRBJ2-3; no firm D call. Trimming shortened V by 3 bases and J by 0 bases, and 7 bases separated the two germline ends. Germline values: CDR1 SGHTA, CDR2 FQGNSA. The CDR3 has 14 amino acids. The CDR3 DNA reads as TGTGCCAGCAGCTTGGACCCAAGCACAGATACGCAGTATTTT. Its translation: CASSLDPSTDTQYF.

This rearrangement joins TRBV27 to TRBJ2-3, with 8 bases lining up with TRBD1. The length of the CDR3 is 13 residues. The V gene's germline CDR1 is MNHEY and CDR2 SMNVEV (reference sequence). With 8 bases clipped from V and 4 bases from J, the junction kept 5 bases outside the gene matches. CDR3 residues: CASRQGMADTQYF. CDR3 bases: TGTGCCAGCCGACAGGGGATGGCAGATACGCAGTATTTT.

The chain uses TRBV7-8 and TRBJ1-1; D unclear. CDR1 SGHVS and CDR2 FQNEAQ come from the germline V gene. V dropped 4 bases and J dropped 3 bases, with 15 bases sitting between them. The CDR3 is 15 amino acids. The CDR3 DNA sequence: TGTGCCAGCAGCTCCCGACCACGGGGAGACACTGAAGCTTTCTTT. This codes for CASSSRPRGDTEAFF. The full variable domain, with the rest looked up from reference TRBV7-8 and TRBJ1-1, is GAGVSQSPRYKVAKRGQDVALRCDPISGHVSLFWYQQALGQGPEFLTYFQNEAQLDKSGLPSDRFFAERPEGSVSTLKIQRTQQEDSAVYLCASSSRPRGDTEAFFGQGTRLTVV.

This clonotype was seen many times. V and J are TRBV29-1 and TRBJ2-5; D tentatively fits TRBD1 or TRBD2 (6 bases each). V shed 4 bases and J shed 7 bases, with 13 bases lying between them. From germline, CDR1 is SQVTM and CDR2 ANQGSEA. The CDR3 is 12 amino acids. The CDR3 region has the DNA TGCAGCGTTGCCGAGACGGGGGCGACCCAGTACTTC. Amino acids: CSVAETGATQYF.

The CDR3 here is CSARMLGRNEQFF. The CDR3 DNA reads TGCAGTGCTAGAATGCTAGGCAGGAATGAGCAGTTCTTC. The chain couples TRBV20-1 to TRBJ2-1; D not certain. The CDR3 totals 13 residues. Germline V lookup: CDR1 DFQATT, CDR2 SNEGSKA (reference sequence). V lost 2 bases to trimming and J lost 7 bases, with 12 bases between them.

This clonotype occurred once. The rearrangement uses TRBV24-1 and TRBJ1-2; possible D gene TRBD1, 6 bases. V shed 6 bases and J shed 2 bases, with 12 bases lying between them. The CDR3 has 14 residues. Germline V gene data show CDR1 as KGHDR and CDR2 as SFDVKD. The CDR3 spells CATSRNDRNYGYTF. In nucleotides, the CDR3 is TGTGCCACCAGTAGGAATGACAGGAACTATGGCTACACCTTC.

The chain carries TRBV12-3 or TRBV12-4 and TRBJ1-2; 8 bases agree with TRBD1. J gave up 4 bases and V 4 bases, and 5 bases lay outside the gene matches. The CDR3 is 14 amino acids. The CDR3 here is CASSWAGGSYGYTF. CDR3 sequence (DNA): TGTGCCAGCAGTTGGGCAGGGGGCTCCTATGGCTACACCTTC.

The J gene is TRBJ1-1, the V gene TRBV9; 7 nucleotides align to TRBD1. CDR3 size: 15 residues. The germline V gene has CDR1 SGDLS and CDR2 YYNGEE. V lost 0 bases, J lost 1 base, and 3 bases stayed unmatched. The CDR3 DNA follows: TGTGCCAGCAGCGTAGGTCAGGGGGGGAACACTGAAGCTTTCTTT. Its protein is CASSVGQGGNTEAFF.

The CDR3 DNA reads as TGTGCCAGCAGCCGAATTCTCGGCAGGCCCTACACCGGGGAGCTGTTTTTT. Translation gives CASSRILGRPYTGELFF. V is TRBV7-2 and J is TRBJ2-2; D call uncertain. Germline CDR1 is SGHTA and CDR2 is FQGNSA. V was cut by 5 bases and J by 3 bases, with 19 bases left in between. The CDR3 loop spans 17 amino acids.

The rearrangement uses TRBV5-6 and TRBJ1-1; a possible D gene is TRBD1 (5 bases). Trimming took 0 bases from V and 5 from J, leaving 14 bases between them. This CDR3 spans 15 amino acids. Germline lookup yields CDR1 SGHDT and CDR2 YYEEEE. The CDR3 DNA follows: TGTGCCAGCAGCTTGGTTTGGGGGTTACGGACTGAAGCTTTCTTT. Residues: CASSLVWGLRTEAFF. Supplemented by reference TRBV5-6 and TRBJ1-1, the full variable domain reads DAGVTQSPTHLIKTRGQQVTLRCSPKSGHDTVSWYQQALGQGPQFIFQYYEEEERQRGNFPDRFSGHQFPNYSSELNVNALLLGDSALYLCASSLVWGLRTEAFFGQGTRLTVV.

This clonotype was seen a few times. The chain links TRBV3-1 to TRBJ2-3, with TRBD1 matching 8 bases. The CDR3 is made up of 15 amino acids. Trimming cost V 5 bases and J 6 bases; bases outside gene matches: 10. CDR1 and CDR2 (germline): LGHDT, YNNKEL (reference sequence). The CDR3 here is CASSLGQVRRDTQYF. CDR3 in DNA: TGTGCCAGCAGCTTGGGACAGGTTAGAAGGGATACGCAGTATTTT.

A few counts support this clonotype. CDR3 nucleotide sequence: TGCAGCGTTGAAGGTCCGACAGAGAACACTGAAGCTTTCTTT. It translates to CSVEGPTENTEAFF. J is TRBJ1-1 and V is TRBV29-1, with D possibly being TRBD1 (5 bases). Germline loops: CDR1 SQVTM, CDR2 ANQGSEA. CDR3 length: 14 residues. Trimming shortened V by 1 base and J by 1 base, and 10 bases separated the two germline ends.

The rearrangement uses TRBV12-3 or TRBV12-4 and TRBJ1-6, with D possibly TRBD1 on 5 matching bases. Between the trimmed V and J ends, which lost 6 bases and 5 bases, there was a span of 8 bases. This CDR3 contains 13 residues. The CDR3 is CASREGNNSPLHF. CDR3 nucleotide sequence: TGTGCCAGCAGGGAGGGGAATAATTCACCCCTCCACTTT.

This clonotype came up a few times. The gene calls are TRBV20-1 and TRBJ2-4; D is perhaps TRBD1 or TRBD2 (5 bases each). Germline CDR1 and CDR2: DFQATT and SNEGSKA (reference sequence). V was cut by 5 bases and J by 3 bases, with 14 bases left in between. The CDR3 is 14 amino acids. For the CDR3, the DNA is TGCAGTGCTGCACCGGATGGGGGCAAAAACATTCAGTACTTC. It is translated as CSAAPDGGKNIQYF.

This rearrangement joins TRBV20-1 to TRBJ2-1, with 11 positions matching TRBD1. Germline V CDR1 and CDR2: DFQATT, SNEGSKA (reference sequence). The V segment lost 5 bases and the J segment 4 bases; nucleotides outside the gene matches: 4. The CDR3 runs 14 residues. CDR3 nucleotide sequence: TGCAGTGCTGGGGACAGGGGGGATTACAATGAGCAGTTCTTC. It specifies CSAGDRGDYNEQFF.

The J gene is TRBJ1-1, the V gene TRBV7-8; D unclear. CDR3 size: 14 residues. The V end lost 0 bases, the J end lost 7 bases, and 12 bases lay between the germline ends. Germline loops: CDR1 SGHVS, CDR2 FQNEAQ. The CDR3 coding sequence is TGTGCCAGCAGCTTAGCGCTTATAACTGGTGAAGCTTTCTTT. It is translated as CASSLALITGEAFF.

There are a few counts of this clonotype. This CDR3 reads CASSHRQGKGEQYF. CDR3 in DNA: TGTGCCAGCAGCCACCGACAGGGGAAAGGGGAGCAGTACTTC. The gene calls are TRBV3-1 and TRBJ2-7, with TRBD1 identical over 8 bases. The V gene's germline CDR1 is LGHDT and CDR2 YNNKEL (reference sequence). There are 14 residues in the CDR3. Trimming removed 3 bases from V and 7 bases from J; junction bases left unmatched: 8.

The chain carries TRBV5-1 and TRBJ1-1, with D unclear. The V end lost 0 bases, the J end lost 4 bases, and 13 bases lay between the germline ends. The CDR3 is made up of 15 amino acids. Looked up from germline, CDR1 is SGHRS and CDR2 is YFSETQ. The CDR3 nucleotides are TGCGCCAGCAGCTTGGCTGTTGGCGGAAGCACTGAAGCTTTCTTT. Translation gives CASSLAVGGSTEAFF.

This sequence joins TRBV2 and TRBJ2-7; possibly TRBD2 for D (6 bases). V was trimmed by 8 bases and J by 4 bases, leaving 24 bases between them. Per germline, CDR1 SNHLY and CDR2 FYNNEI. The CDR3 has 16 amino acids. For the CDR3, the DNA is TGTGCCAGCGAGTACTTCCCCCAGGGACTCACGTACGAGCAGTACTTC. It yields the protein CASEYFPQGLTYEQYF.

The table lists this clonotype with a few counts. The J gene is TRBJ1-1, the V gene TRBV5-6, with D uncertain. The germline V gene encodes CDR1 SGHDT and CDR2 YYEEEE. The CDR3 consists of 12 residues. V was pared by 7 bases and J by 6 bases, with 13 bases between. The CDR3 reads CASFRERAEAFF. In nucleotides, the CDR3 is TGTGCCAGCTTTCGGGAGCGGGCTGAAGCTTTCTTT. The full variable domain, its missing parts supplied by reference TRBV5-6 and TRBJ1-1, is DAGVTQSPTHLIKTRGQQVTLRCSPKSGHDTVSWYQQALGQGPQFIFQYYEEEERQRGNFPDRFSGHQFPNYSSELNVNALLLGDSALYLCASFRERAEAFFGQGTRLTVV.

The rearrangement links TRBV21-1 to TRBJ2-1; no DNA check was done on the table's D call, TRBD2. TRBV21-1 is a pseudogene segment. The CDR3 contains 18 residues. CDR3 bases: TGTGCCAGCAGCAAAGTTAAAGTAGCGGTAAGCTCCTACAATGAGCAGTTCTTC. Protein sequence: CASSKVKVAVSSYNEQFF.

This CDR3 is CSVEGWTDSTYEQYF. The CDR3 DNA reads as TGCAGCGTTGAGGGGTGGACAGATTCAACCTACGAGCAGTACTTC. This chain joins TRBV29-1 and TRBJ2-7; TRBD1 is a possible D gene (6 bases). Germline loops: CDR1 SQVTM, CDR2 ANQGSEA. The CDR3 length is 15 residues. Trimming stripped 3 bases from V and 2 bases from J, with 17 bases between.